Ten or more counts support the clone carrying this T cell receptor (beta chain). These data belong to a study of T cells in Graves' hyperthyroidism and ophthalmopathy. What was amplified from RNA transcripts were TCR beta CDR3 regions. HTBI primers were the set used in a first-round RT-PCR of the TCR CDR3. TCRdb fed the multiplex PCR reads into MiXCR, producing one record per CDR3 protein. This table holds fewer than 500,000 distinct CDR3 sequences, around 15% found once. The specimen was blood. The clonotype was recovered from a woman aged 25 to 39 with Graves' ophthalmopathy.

DNA of the CDR3: TGTGCCTGGACAGCGGACACAGATACGCAGTATTTT. Translated, it gives CAWTADTDTQYF. The chain couples TRBV30 to TRBJ2-3; the D gene is possibly TRBD2 (5 bases). CDR3 size: 12 residues. CDR1 and CDR2 from the germline V gene are GTSNPN and SVGIG (reference sequence). Between the trimmed V and J ends, which lost 4 bases and 2 bases, there was a span of 7 bases.